These 5 T cell receptor beta chains share one sample of origin, sequenced in a study of blood T cell repertoires in COVID-19. Using immunoSEQ multiplex PCR, the repertoire was profiled, and TCRdb retains in-frame clones only, with some absent. The sample lists approximately 300,000 clones; roughly 89% were seen once. Sequences were obtained from peripheral blood. The source of these receptors is a man younger than 40 with acute or convalescent COVID-19.

This clone has just a few counts. This chain uses TRBV11-2 with TRBJ1-2; 9 positions match TRBD1. This CDR3 has 14 amino acids. Trimming removed 5 bases from V and 7 bases from J; junction bases left unmatched: 8. The germline V gene has CDR1 SGHAT and CDR2 FQNNGV. CDR3 DNA sequence: TGTGCCAGCAGCCGACTAGGACAGGGGAGTGGCTACACCTTC. Translated: CASSRLGQGSGYTF. Drawing the rest from reference TRBV11-2 and TRBJ1-2, the complete variable domain is EAGVAQSPRYKIIEKRQSVAFWCNPISGHATLYWYQQILGQGPKLLIQFQNNGVVDDSQLPKDRFSAERLKGVDSTLKIQPAKLEDSAVYLCASSRLGQGSGYTFGSGTRLTVV.

The J gene is TRBJ2-1, the V gene TRBV5-1; TRBD2 is a possible D gene (6 bases). The germline CDR1 and CDR2 sequences are SGHRS and YFSETQ. V lost 4 bases, J lost 5 bases, and 13 bases lay in between. The CDR3 covers 14 residues. This CDR3 is CASSKRTTDNEQFF. CDR3 DNA: TGCGCCAGCAGCAAGCGGACTACCGACAATGAGCAGTTCTTC.

This chain links TRBV7-3 with TRBJ2-1; possibly TRBD2 for D (7 bases). The V and J ends lost 1 base and 8 bases respectively, with 21 bases between them. Germline values: CDR1 SGHTA, CDR2 FQGTGA. This CDR3 comprises 17 residues. The DNA of the CDR3 is TGTGCCAGCAGCTTAATGGCGGGGGCCGGGGTCGCACATGAGCAGTTCTTC. Translation: CASSLMAGAGVAHEQFF. Full variable domain (missing parts from reference TRBV7-3 and TRBJ2-1): GAGVSQTPSNKVTEKGKYVELRCDPISGHTALYWYRQSLGQGPEFLIYFQGTGAADDSGLPNDRFFAVRPEGSVSTLKIQRTERGDSAVYLCASSLMAGAGVAHEQFFGPGTRLTVL.

This clone was detected only once. The V call is TRBV6-5, the J call TRBJ2-7; no clear D gene. Trimming pared 7 bases from V and 2 bases from J, leaving 15 bases between. CDR3 length: 14 residues. Germline CDR1 and CDR2: MNHEY and SVGAGI. CDR3 coding DNA: TGTGCCAGCATGAATGGGTGGGCCCCCTACGAGCAGTACTTC. The encoded protein is CASMNGWAPYEQYF.

V and J are TRBV6-5 and TRBJ1-1; a weak D match, TRBD1 (6 bases). V was shortened by 7 bases and J by 5 bases, with 17 bases between the two germline ends. CDR1 is MNHEY and CDR2 is SVGAGI in the germline V gene. The CDR3 contains 14 residues. The DNA for the CDR3 is TGTGCCAGCACCAAAGTAAAGGGGGGGACTGAAGCTTTCTTT. Protein product: CASTKVKGGTEAFF.